This T cell receptor (beta chain) is drawn from a study of CD4 T cell repertoires in COVID-19 (dated by TCRdb to 2020 to 2022). A note on the overall study: For cross-reactivity analysis, CFSE-low cells were expanded with IL-2 for under eleven days and were then relabeled and restimulated with spike proteins from other coronaviruses. In COVID-19-recovered individuals, the study described naturally processed CD4+ T cell responses to SARS-CoV-2 spike and nucleoprotein and used TCR Vbeta sequencing to evaluate clonal composition. TCR Vbeta repertoire analysis of SARS-CoV-2-reactive T cells was conducted at the subset level in a few recovered individuals.

The protocol used for the library was the immunoSEQ multiplex PCR assay. In the paper's pipeline: Repertoire overlap between subsets was quantified using the Chao-Jaccard similarity index and counts of shared clonotypes. TCRdb holds this immuneACCESS table with in-frame rearrangements only. Some clones are missing; in checked studies, unresolved V genes explain under half, and the rest has no known cause. V and J calls plus clone size are reproduced from that table; the DNA served to infer D and trimming. The sample has about 75,000 clones on record, about four fifths of them singletons. About 0.61% of the sample comes from the top ten. Note on this clone: The specificity of this receptor is unknown. No much larger clone is present one base from it, and per-base qualities are unavailable.

This specimen's time point label, per the study, means: sample from a COVID-19-recovered individual after infection. Patients who had recovered from mild-to-severe COVID-19 served as donors. Uncultured memory T cell samples were subjected to sequencing directly after ex vivo isolation. From peripheral blood mononuclear cells, the researchers isolated CD4+ total memory, central memory, effector memory and circulating T follicular helper cells. On the study overall, not on this receptor specifically: Between roughly 6 and 27% of SARS-CoV-2 clonotypes were also detected in secondary cultures stimulated with SARS-CoV and/or HKU1 spike, a finding consistent with cross-reactivity. Several of the most expanded SARS-CoV-2-reactive clonotypes were found to be shared between two or all three memory subsets, suggesting intraclonal diversification.

Taken from cysteine to phenylalanine, the CDR3 has 15 residues. CDR3 DNA only is kept here, 45 bases in frame from base 1. Relative to germline, V is missing 4 bases and J is missing 1 base, with 2 bases of the junction outside any gene match. CDR1 is given as SGHRS and CDR2 as YFSETQ, both from the germline V gene. This sequence originates from a human donor who had COVID-19. The chain links TRBV5-1 with TRBJ2-2, and 9 bases in between align with TRBD2. The source material was CD4+ T cells from peripheral blood, sampled after recovery from COVID-19. This receptor has the CDR3 CASSPTSGNTGELFF. Read as DNA, the sequence is TGCGCCAGCAGCCCGACTAGCGGGAACACCGGGGAGCTGTTTTTT.